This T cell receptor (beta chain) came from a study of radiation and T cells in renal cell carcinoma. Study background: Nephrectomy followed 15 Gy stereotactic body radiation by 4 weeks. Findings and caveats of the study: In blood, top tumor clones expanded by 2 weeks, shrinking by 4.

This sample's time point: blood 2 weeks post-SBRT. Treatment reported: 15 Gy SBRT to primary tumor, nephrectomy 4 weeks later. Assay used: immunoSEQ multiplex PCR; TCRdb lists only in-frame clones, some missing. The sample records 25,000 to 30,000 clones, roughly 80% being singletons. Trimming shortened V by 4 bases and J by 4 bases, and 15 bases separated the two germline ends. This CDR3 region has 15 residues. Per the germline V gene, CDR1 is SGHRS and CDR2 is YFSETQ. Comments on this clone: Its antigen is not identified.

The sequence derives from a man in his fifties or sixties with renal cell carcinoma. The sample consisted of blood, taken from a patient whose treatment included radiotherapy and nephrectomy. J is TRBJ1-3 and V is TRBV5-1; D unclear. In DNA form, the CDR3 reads TGCGCCAGCAGCAACGAAGGCCAAAGGGGAAACACCATATATTTT. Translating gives CASSNEGQRGNTIYF.